A single sample gave rise to the 4 T cell receptor beta chains below, sequenced in a study of resident and recirculating memory T cells in vitiligo. Profiled with immunoSEQ multiplex PCR; TCRdb holds only in-frame clones, not every one. This sample has roughly 40,000 clones, with roughly 91% found just once. The sample taken for sequencing was blood. Receptors originate from a male donor with vitiligo.

The genes are TRBV7-3 and TRBJ2-3; 9 bases agree with TRBD2. The CDR3 covers 17 residues. With 2 bases clipped from V and 4 bases from J, the junction kept 10 bases outside the gene matches. Germline assignment: CDR1 SGHTA and CDR2 FQGTGA. The CDR3 DNA reads TGTGCCAGCAGCTTACTCGGCGGGGGGGCCCTCCCAGATACGCAGTATTTT. Residues: CASSLLGGGALPDTQYF.

The rearrangement joins TRBV7-3 to TRBJ1-1; TRBD1 matches at 7 bases. The CDR3 runs to 13 residues. Germline lookup yields CDR1 SGHTA and CDR2 FQGTGA. After removal of 5 bases from V and 3 bases from J, the junction contained 3 bases not matched to a gene. CDR3 amino acids: CASSRTGDTEAFF. In DNA, the CDR3 is TGTGCCAGCAGCCGAACAGGGGACACTGAAGCTTTCTTT.

The chain carries TRBV7-2 and TRBJ2-1; 8 nucleotides line up with TRBD1. V lost 3 bases and J lost 4; bases outside the gene matches: 14. Germline CDR1 is SGHTA and CDR2 is FQGNSA. The CDR3 consists of 18 residues. The CDR3: CASSFTRLGDRGYNEQFF. The CDR3 DNA sequence: TGTGCCAGCAGCTTTACCCGACTAGGAGACAGGGGATACAATGAGCAGTTCTTC. Using reference TRBV7-2 and TRBJ2-1 for the parts outside the CDR3, the full variable domain is GAGVSQSPSNKVTEKGKDVELRCDPISGHTALYWYRQSLGQGLEFLIYFQGNSAPDKSGLPSDRFSAERTGGSVSTLTIQRTQQEDSAVYLCASSFTRLGDRGYNEQFFGPGTRLTVL.

The rearrangement joins TRBV2 to TRBJ2-2; TRBD2 is a possible D gene (6 bases). V lost 5 bases and J lost 4, with 17 bases in between. In germline, CDR1 is SNHLY, CDR2 FYNNEI. This CDR3 has 16 amino acids. DNA for the CDR3: TGTGCCAGCAGTTCCCGGGATCGGGGGAGCACCGGGGAGCTGTTTTTT. Translated: CASSSRDRGSTGELFF.